The 21 T cell receptor beta chains listed next were all sequenced from one sample in a study of cytomegalovirus exposure and HLA in healthy donors. The PCR ran on 60 Vbeta and 13 Jbeta primers. Profiling relied on immunoSEQ multiplex PCR, and the TCRdb table lists in-frame clones only, not all of them. The table lists under 150,000 clones, 75% to 85% of them singletons. The source material was PBMCs. Source of these receptors: a woman aged 50 to 65 in good health and CMV-seropositive.

This chain joins TRBV25-1 and TRBJ1-1, with 7 bases matching TRBD1. Losses at the gene ends were 5 bases for V and 2 bases for J; bases not matched to a gene: 8. Germline V gene lookup returns CDR1 MGHDK and CDR2 SYGVNS. The CDR3 spans 15 residues. CDR3 DNA sequence: TGTGCCAGCAGTCAATTGAGACAGGGTAACACTGAAGCTTTCTTT. Translation: CASSQLRQGNTEAFF.

The gene calls are TRBV11-1 and TRBJ2-5; the match to TRBD2 covers 11 bases. The CDR3 extends over 17 amino acids. Germline V gene data show CDR1 as SGHAT and CDR2 as FQDESV (reference sequence). V shed 0 bases, J shed 3 bases, and the junction held 6 bases outside the gene matches. The CDR3 region is CASSLAYTSGGKETQYF. The CDR3 coding sequence is TGTGCCAGCAGCTTAGCCTATACTAGCGGGGGAAAAGAGACCCAGTACTTC.

CDR3 nucleotides: TGTGCCAGCGCGGAGGACCTAGGCACTGAAGCTTTCTTT. Protein: CASAEDLGTEAFF. The chain joins TRBV7-3 to TRBJ1-1, with D hard to call. Trimming left V 8 bases short and J 4 bases short, with 14 bases between. CDR3 size: 13 residues. Per germline, CDR1 SGHTA and CDR2 FQGTGA. The whole variable domain, filled in from reference TRBV7-3 and TRBJ1-1, reads GAGVSQTPSNKVTEKGKYVELRCDPISGHTALYWYRQSLGQGPEFLIYFQGTGAADDSGLPNDRFFAVRPEGSVSTLKIQRTERGDSAVYLCASAEDLGTEAFFGQGTRLTVV.

V usage is TRBV7-9 and J usage is TRBJ1-2; 8 bases map to TRBD1. This CDR3 has 14 amino acids. Germline V gene sequence: CDR1 SEHNR, CDR2 FQNEAQ (reference sequence). J was trimmed by 8 bases and V by 4 bases; bases with no gene match: 9. The CDR3 DNA sequence: TGTGCCAGCAGCTCGGGACAGGCTCCGAGGGGCTACACCTTC. This gives the protein CASSSGQAPRGYTF.

The chain employs TRBV9 and TRBJ2-5; a weak D match, TRBD2 (7 bases). Germline V gene sequence: CDR1 SGDLS, CDR2 YYNGEE. Deletions cut 0 bases from V and 5 bases from J, with 20 bases between. The CDR3 contains 17 residues. The CDR3 DNA sequence: TGTGCCAGCAGCGTAGGGCAGACCGGGGGGCCTAGGGAGACCCAGTACTTC. Translating gives CASSVGQTGGPRETQYF.

The chain is built from TRBV9 and TRBJ2-3, with 10 positions matching TRBD2. This CDR3 is built from 16 residues. V lost 3 bases and J lost 1; bases outside the gene matches: 5. Germline V gene lookup returns CDR1 SGDLS and CDR2 YYNGEE. As DNA, the CDR3 is TGTGCCAGCAGCGCCCTTGGGACTAGCGGCACAGATACGCAGTATTTT. It encodes CASSALGTSGTDTQYF.

V is TRBV15 and J is TRBJ1-2; TRBD1 aligns across 9 bases. V lost 0 bases, J lost 7 bases, and 9 bases stayed unmatched. The CDR3 has 16 amino acids. Germline V CDR1 and CDR2: LNHNV, YYDKDF (reference sequence). The CDR3 DNA is TGTGCCACCAGCAGAGACCTCACAGGGGGCGCCCCTGGCTACACCTTC. This gives the protein CATSRDLTGGAPGYTF.

There are a few counts of this clone. The chain couples TRBV7-9 to TRBJ2-3; the D gene is possibly TRBD1 (6 bases). V was trimmed by 3 bases and J by 4 bases, leaving 14 bases between them. Germline loops: CDR1 SEHNR, CDR2 FQNEAQ (reference sequence). The CDR3 is 15 residues long. For the CDR3, the DNA is TGTGCCAGCAGCTTGGCGCGCCAGGGGTCAGATACGCAGTATTTT. Protein sequence: CASSLARQGSDTQYF.

The chain has TRBV30 and TRBJ1-2; D possibly corresponds to TRBD1 (6 bases). Germline CDR1 and CDR2: GTSNPN and SVGIG (reference sequence). V lost 8 bases to trimming and J lost 7 bases, with 17 bases between them. The CDR3 is 12 amino acids. As DNA, the CDR3 is TGTGCCGGAGGAGGATTAGGGGGTGGCTACACCTTC. Translated, it gives CAGGGLGGGYTF.

This clone showed up just a few times. V is TRBV7-2 and J is TRBJ2-7; perhaps TRBD2 as D (7 bases). Germline V CDR1 and CDR2: SGHTA, FQGNSA. This CDR3 spans 18 amino acids. V dropped 3 bases and J dropped 2 bases, with 23 bases sitting between them. The CDR3 sequence: CASSFFGGGGDMAYEQYF. The CDR3 nucleotides are TGTGCCAGCAGCTTTTTCGGGGGCGGGGGCGATATGGCCTACGAGCAGTACTTC. Based on the CDR3 plus reference TRBV7-2 and TRBJ2-7, the full variable domain is GAGVSQSPSNKVTEKGKDVELRCDPISGHTALYWYRQSLGQGLEFLIYFQGNSAPDKSGLPSDRFSAERTGGSVSTLTIQRTQQEDSAVYLCASSFFGGGGDMAYEQYFGPGTRLTVT.

The rearrangement links TRBV11-3 to TRBJ2-1; 12 bases are a match to TRBD1. V dropped 2 bases and J dropped 7; count of bases not matched to a gene: 18. This CDR3 is built from 20 residues. Germline CDR1 is SGHNT and CDR2 is YENEEA. The CDR3 region has the DNA TGTGCCAGCAGCTTAAATTATTGGGTTGGGGGACAGGGGGCTGGAAATGAGCAGTTCTTC. This encodes CASSLNYWVGGQGAGNEQFF.

The rearrangement joins TRBV7-2 to TRBJ1-3; 9 nucleotides line up with TRBD1. This CDR3 has 16 amino acids. The V gene's germline CDR1 is SGHTA and CDR2 FQGNSA. Germline trimming cut 4 bases from V and 3 bases from J; bases unmatched to any gene: 7. The CDR3 protein is CASSSRDRAYGNTIYF. CDR3 DNA: TGTGCCAGCAGCTCCCGGGACAGGGCTTATGGAAACACCATATATTTT. The full variable domain, with the rest looked up from reference TRBV7-2 and TRBJ1-3, is GAGVSQSPSNKVTEKGKDVELRCDPISGHTALYWYRQSLGQGLEFLIYFQGNSAPDKSGLPSDRFSAERTGGSVSTLTIQRTQQEDSAVYLCASSSRDRAYGNTIYFGEGSWLTVV.

The chain links TRBV30 to TRBJ1-4, with a weak D call TRBD1 (6 bases). The length of the CDR3 is 14 residues. Germline V gene sequence: CDR1 GTSNPN, CDR2 SVGIG (reference sequence). V lost 5 bases and J 10 bases, leaving 20 bases between the germline ends. The CDR3 DNA sequence: TGTGCCTGGGGGGACGACAGGCGGTCGGGAAAACTGTTTTTT. Translated, it gives CAWGDDRRSGKLFF.

V usage is TRBV5-1 and J usage is TRBJ2-3; D perhaps matches TRBD1 (6 bases). The CDR3 totals 16 residues. The germline V gene encodes CDR1 SGHRS and CDR2 YFSETQ. V lost 5 bases and J 4 bases, leaving 20 bases between the germline ends. The DNA for the CDR3 is TGCGCCAGCAGTGAACAGGGTGGCCCTAGGGCAGATACGCAGTATTTT. Amino acids: CASSEQGGPRADTQYF.

This clone was counted a few times. The V gene is TRBV7-9, the J gene TRBJ2-7; D perhaps matches TRBD2 (5 bases). V gave up 3 bases and J gave up 5 bases, with 11 bases separating them. This CDR3 is built from 13 residues. Germline values: CDR1 SEHNR, CDR2 FQNEAQ (reference sequence). The CDR3 region has the DNA TGTGCCAGCAGCTTCGTTAGGGAGAACGAGCAGTACTTC. As protein: CASSFVRENEQYF.

V usage is TRBV28 and J usage is TRBJ2-5; possible D gene TRBD2, 6 bases. The germline V gene encodes CDR1 MDHEN and CDR2 SYDVKM. V was cut by 6 bases and J by 1 base, with 18 bases left in between. The CDR3 is 16 amino acids. CDR3 sequence reads: CASRGWDFSPQETQYF. In nucleotides, the CDR3 is TGTGCCAGCAGGGGCTGGGACTTCTCACCCCAAGAGACCCAGTACTTC.

The chain recombines TRBV27 with TRBJ1-2; no clear D gene. The germline V gene has CDR1 MNHEY and CDR2 SMNVEV (reference sequence). The CDR3 contains 16 residues. The germline V and J ends were trimmed by 4 bases and 4 bases, with 19 bases remaining between them. The DNA for the CDR3 is TGTGCCAGCAGTTCGGCCGGCGGGCAGGCGCTCTATGGCTACACCTTC. Translated, it gives CASSSAGGQALYGYTF.

The V and J genes are TRBV11-2 and TRBJ2-5; tentative D call: TRBD1 (5 bases). Trimming stripped 1 base from V and 5 bases from J, with 8 bases between. CDR1 and CDR2 from the germline V gene are SGHAT and FQNNGV. The CDR3 sequence is 13 residues long. As DNA, the CDR3 is TGTGCCAGCAGCTTAGGGCAGGGCGAGACCCAGTACTTC. Translated, it gives CASSLGQGETQYF. Based on the CDR3 plus reference TRBV11-2 and TRBJ2-5, the full variable domain is EAGVAQSPRYKIIEKRQSVAFWCNPISGHATLYWYQQILGQGPKLLIQFQNNGVVDDSQLPKDRFSAERLKGVDSTLKIQPAKLEDSAVYLCASSLGQGETQYFGPGTRLLVL.

The rearrangement joins TRBV4-3 to TRBJ2-1, with unresolved D. Germline loops: CDR1 LGHNA, CDR2 YSLEER. V lost 4 bases to trimming and J lost 6 bases, with 13 bases between them. CDR3 length equals 14 residues. CDR3 in amino acids: CASSLESHSNEQFF. In nucleotides, the CDR3 is TGCGCCAGCAGCCTCGAATCACACAGCAATGAGCAGTTCTTC.

This clone appeared a single time. V and J are TRBV7-8 and TRBJ2-5; 9 nucleotides match TRBD2. The ends lost 5 bases at V and 5 bases at J; junction bases unmatched: 18. The length of the CDR3 is 18 residues. In germline, CDR1 is SGHVS, CDR2 FQNEAQ. The CDR3 DNA sequence: TGTGCCAGCAGCCCCCCGCCGGGGTCTAGCGGGGTCCAGGAGACCCAGTACTTC. Its protein product is CASSPPPGSSGVQETQYF. Together with reference TRBV7-8 and TRBJ2-5, the CDR3 gives the full variable domain: GAGVSQSPRYKVAKRGQDVALRCDPISGHVSLFWYQQALGQGPEFLTYFQNEAQLDKSGLPSDRFFAERPEGSVSTLKIQRTQQEDSAVYLCASSPPPGSSGVQETQYFGPGTRLLVL.

The chain has TRBV2 and TRBJ2-3, with D tentatively TRBD2 (5 bases). V was shortened by 9 bases and J by 3 bases, with 19 bases between the two germline ends. Looked up from germline, CDR1 is SNHLY and CDR2 is FYNNEI. CDR3 length: 15 residues. CDR3 loop: CARALEEGGTDTQYF. The CDR3 DNA follows: TGTGCCAGGGCCTTAGAAGAGGGCGGGACAGATACGCAGTATTTT. Variable domain in full (rest from reference TRBV2 and TRBJ2-3): EPEVTQTPSHQVTQMGQEVILRCVPISNHLYFYWYRQILGQKVEFLVSFYNNEISEKSEIFDDQFSVERPDGSNFTLKIRSTKLEDSAMYFCARALEEGGTDTQYFGPGTRLTVL.